This TCR beta chain derives from a study of regulatory T cells in long-lasting Graves disease. The time point here: persistent/refractory GD, antithyroid drugs over 5 years with positive TRAb. The TCR library used RNA extracted from PBMCs. The germline CDR1 and CDR2 sequences are MNHEY and SVGAGI. The CDR3 loop spans 15 amino acids. Trimming left V 6 bases short and J 0 bases short, with 12 bases between. For TCR beta, libraries came from iRepertoire HTBI primers and Arm-PCR of CDR3 regions. Via MiXCR, TCRdb re-called the multiplex PCR reads, giving one row per CDR3 protein. Among over 650,000 distinct CDR3 sequences listed, 25% to 30% were seen once.

The chain is built from TRBV6-5 and TRBJ1-3, with D possibly TRBD1 on 5 matching bases. The TCR originated in a female donor with Graves disease. Sequenced material: peripheral blood mononuclear cells (PBMCs), taken when the disease was refractory, from a patient treated with antithyroid drugs. CDR3 bases: TGTGCCAGCAGATACGACAGTTACTCTGGAAACACCATATATTTT. This translates into CASRYDSYSGNTIYF.